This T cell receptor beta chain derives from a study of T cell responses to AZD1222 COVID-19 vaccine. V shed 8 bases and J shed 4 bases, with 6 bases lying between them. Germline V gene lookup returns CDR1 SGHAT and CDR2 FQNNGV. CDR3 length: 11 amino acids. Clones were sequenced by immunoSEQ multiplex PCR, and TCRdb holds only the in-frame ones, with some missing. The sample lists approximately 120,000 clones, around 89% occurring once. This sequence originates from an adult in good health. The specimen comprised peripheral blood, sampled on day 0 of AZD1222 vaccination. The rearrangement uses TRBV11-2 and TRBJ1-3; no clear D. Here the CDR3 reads CASSQGNTIYF. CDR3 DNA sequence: TGTGCCAGCTCCCAAGGAAACACCATATATTTT. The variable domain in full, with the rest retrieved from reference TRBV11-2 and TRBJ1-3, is EAGVAQSPRYKIIEKRQSVAFWCNPISGHATLYWYQQILGQGPKLLIQFQNNGVVDDSQLPKDRFSAERLKGVDSTLKIQPAKLEDSAVYLCASSQGNTIYFGEGSWLTVV.